Below are 26 T cell receptor beta chains sequenced from a single sample in a study of blood T cells in healthy people across ages. A second PCR of 7 to 11 cycles used a sample-barcoded 5' primer and a J-beta primer mix. MiXCR was run by TCRdb on the 5' RACE reads, yielding one entry per CDR3 protein. Altogether roughly 1,300,000 distinct CDR3 sequences are present, approximately 60% being singletons, with the ten largest covering more than 6%. The sample was blood. These receptors all come from a man aged 18 to 30 in good health.

The rearrangement joins TRBV5-1 to TRBJ2-1; possibly TRBD1 or TRBD2 for D (5 bases each). V was trimmed by 0 bases and J by 4 bases, leaving 11 bases between them. In germline, CDR1 is SGHRS, CDR2 YFSETQ. This CDR3 spans 15 amino acids. CDR3 DNA sequence: TGCGCCAGCAGCTTGGAGGGGACGGTTTACAATGAGCAGTTCTTC. It codes for CASSLEGTVYNEQFF.

With regard to this clonotype: A junction end diverges from the germline sequence, so it may reflect a read error. This chain uses TRBV2 with TRBJ2-3, with a possible D match to TRBD2 (6 bases). CDR1 is SNHLY and CDR2 is FYNNEI in the germline V gene. This CDR3 region has 15 residues. The DNA of the CDR3 is TGTGCCAGCAGTGATAGCCCCGGGAGCACAGATACGCGGTATTTT. This encodes CASSDSPGSTDTRYF.

This clonotype was detected only once. The J gene is TRBJ2-5, the V gene TRBV7-9; D not resolved. The V end was cut by 1 base, the J end by 2 bases, with 11 bases between. The CDR3 contains 15 residues. The V gene's germline CDR1 is SEHNR and CDR2 FQNEAQ (reference sequence). The CDR3 DNA is TGTGCCAGCAGCTTAGATTTTGGCGAACAAGAGACCCAGTACTTC. This encodes CASSLDFGEQETQYF.

The CDR3 sequence: CASSLDWQDGYTF. CDR3 nucleotide sequence: TGCGCCAGCAGCCTAGATTGGCAAGATGGCTACACCTTC. The chain recombines TRBV4-1 with TRBJ1-2, with D unclear. Per the germline V gene, CDR1 is MGHRA and CDR2 is YSYEKL. The CDR3 is made up of 13 amino acids. Trimming pared 4 bases from V and 6 bases from J, leaving 12 bases between.

In its sample, this clonotype was seen a few times. The genes are TRBV29-1 and TRBJ2-3; perhaps TRBD1 as D (6 bases). The germline V and J ends were trimmed by 4 bases and 0 bases, with 17 bases remaining between them. In germline, CDR1 is SQVTM, CDR2 ANQGSEA. The CDR3 runs to 16 residues. CDR3 nucleotides: TGCAGCGTTGTTTGGGGGAGAGGGGGTAGCACAGATACGCAGTATTTT. This gives the protein CSVVWGRGGSTDTQYF.

This clonotype was seen more than once but under ten times. J is TRBJ2-7 and V is TRBV20-1; 7 bases fit TRBD1. The CDR3 has 15 residues. Unmatched junction bases numbered 10, after V lost 0 bases and J lost 5 bases. The germline CDR1 and CDR2 sequences are DFQATT and SNEGSKA (reference sequence). The CDR3 region has the DNA TGCAGTGCTAGAGATGAGCGACAGGGTTGGCACGAGCAGTACTTC. As protein: CSARDERQGWHEQYF.

The rearrangement joins TRBV20-1 to TRBJ2-3; 7 nucleotides line up with TRBD1. Germline lookup yields CDR1 DFQATT and CDR2 SNEGSKA (reference sequence). After removal of 0 bases from V and 1 base from J, the junction contained 1 base not matched to a gene. CDR3 size: 14 residues. CDR3 sequence reads: CSARDTGGTDTQYF. In DNA form, the CDR3 reads TGCAGTGCTAGAGACACAGGGGGCACAGATACGCAGTATTTT.

V is TRBV20-1 and J is TRBJ2-5; 7 bases are shared with TRBD2. The CDR3 extends over 13 amino acids. Germline trimming cut 3 bases from V and 11 bases from J; bases unmatched to any gene: 12. From germline, CDR1 is DFQATT and CDR2 SNEGSKA (reference sequence). CDR3 in amino acids: CSARTSTPLWQYF. The CDR3 DNA is TGCAGTGCTAGGACTAGCACTCCCCTCTGGCAGTACTTC.

V gene TRBV15 combines with J gene TRBJ2-4; D is ambiguous. The DNA matches TRBJ2-7 better at its end, which makes the J call doubtful. The CDR3 covers 11 residues. Germline V gene lookup returns CDR1 LNHNV and CDR2 YYDKDF (reference sequence). CDR3 sequence: CATSREHEQYF. In nucleotides, the CDR3 is TGTGCCACCAGCAGAGAACACGAGCAGTACTTC.

V gene TRBV5-1 combines with J gene TRBJ2-7; D is perhaps TRBD2 (6 bases). The CDR3 is 16 residues long. V was trimmed by 2 bases and J by 4 bases, leaving 19 bases between them. Germline loops: CDR1 SGHRS, CDR2 YFSETQ. The CDR3 spells CASSFGGAEILYEQYF. For the CDR3, the DNA is TGCGCCAGCAGCTTTGGCGGGGCCGAGATCCTATACGAGCAGTACTTC.

This clonotype was observed a handful of times. The chain has TRBV7-2 and TRBJ2-7; 7 nucleotides line up with TRBD1. Germline assignment: CDR1 SGHTA and CDR2 FQGNSA. The V segment lost 0 bases and the J segment 3 bases; nucleotides outside the gene matches: 5. The CDR3 runs to 15 residues. This CDR3 reads CASSLATGDYYEQYF. CDR3 nucleotide sequence: TGTGCCAGCAGCTTAGCCACAGGGGATTACTACGAGCAGTACTTC.

This clonotype was seen a handful of times. The V and J genes are TRBV10-3 and TRBJ2-3; the match to TRBD1 covers 9 bases. CDR3 size: 16 residues. CDR1 ENHRY and CDR2 SYGVKD come from the germline V gene. Germline trimming cut 3 bases from V and 8 bases from J; bases unmatched to any gene: 12. The CDR3: CAISEDRGVGFGTQYF. CDR3 coding DNA: TGTGCCATCAGTGAAGACAGGGGGGTTGGATTCGGTACGCAGTATTTT.

In regard to this clonotype: A much more abundant neighbour one base away suggests this may be a read error. The CDR3 spells CATSDSNQPQHF. CDR3 sequence (DNA): TGTGCCACCAGTGATAGCAATCAGCCCCAGCATTTT. The chain couples TRBV24-1 to TRBJ1-5; D is unclear. The germline V gene encodes CDR1 KGHDR and CDR2 SFDVKD. The CDR3 totals 12 residues. Deletions cut 3 bases from V and 1 base from J, with 0 bases between.

Concerning this clonotype: Compared with germline, one end of the junction differs, possibly owing to a read error. The rearrangement links TRBV6-6 to TRBJ1-4; 8 bases are shared with TRBD1. CDR1 and CDR2 (germline): MNHNY, SVGAGI (reference sequence). The CDR3 has 15 residues. The CDR3 DNA follows: TGTGCCAGCAGATCCTTAGACAGGGGTGGTGAAGAACTGTTTTTT. This codes for CASRSLDRGGEELFF.

The V and J genes are TRBV20-1 and TRBJ2-3; 12 positions match TRBD2. V gave up 8 bases and J gave up 2 bases; unmatched junction bases: 5. The CDR3 runs 14 residues. Germline-derived CDR1 and CDR2 are DFQATT and SNEGSKA (reference sequence). CDR3 region: CSYGLAGSTDTQYF. Here the CDR3 DNA reads TGCAGTTATGGACTAGCGGGGTCCACAGATACGCAGTATTTT.

This clonotype was seen a few times. The chain couples TRBV5-1 to TRBJ1-1; maybe TRBD1 (5 bases). Germline values: CDR1 SGHRS, CDR2 YFSETQ. V gave up 4 bases and J gave up 1 base, with 14 bases separating them. The CDR3 is 15 amino acids. CDR3 in amino acids: CASSTSRGTNTEAFF. In nucleotides, the CDR3 is TGCGCCAGCAGCACTTCACGGGGCACGAACACTGAAGCTTTCTTT.

The V gene is TRBV29-1, the J gene TRBJ2-3; 9 bases are a match to TRBD2. The CDR3 has 17 residues. Germline values: CDR1 SQVTM, CDR2 ANQGSEA. Germline trimming cut 0 bases from V and 7 bases from J; bases unmatched to any gene: 14. The DNA for the CDR3 is TGCAGCGTTGAAGATCCCGGGACTAGCCCCACCCCATATACGCAGTATTTT. Translation: CSVEDPGTSPTPYTQYF.

The genes are TRBV20-1 and TRBJ2-7; tentative D call: TRBD1 (5 bases). The DNA end is more similar to TRBJ2-5, so the J call may be wrong. The CDR3 totals 13 residues. The V gene's germline CDR1 is DFQATT and CDR2 SNEGSKA (reference sequence). The CDR3: CSARGQRQETQYF. CDR3 DNA: TGCAGTGCTAGAGGACAGAGACAAGAGACCCAGTACTTC.

The chain joins TRBV6-1 to TRBJ1-6; 7 bases fit TRBD1. CDR3 length: 16 amino acids. Unmatched junction bases numbered 5, after V lost 6 bases and J lost 0 bases. Germline CDR1 MNHNS, CDR2 SASEGT. The CDR3, as DNA: TGTGCCAGCAGGACAGGGTCAAGCTCCTATAATTCACCCCTCCACTTT. Protein sequence: CASRTGSSSYNSPLHF.

CDR3 sequence: CSARGEGAGGLYEQYF. The CDR3 DNA reads TGCAGTGCTAGAGGAGAAGGAGCGGGAGGACTCTACGAGCAGTACTTC. V gene TRBV20-1 combines with J gene TRBJ2-7, with 9 bases lining up with TRBD2. CDR3 length: 16 amino acids. With V trimmed by 1 base and J by 3 bases, 10 bases remained unmatched. Germline CDR1 DFQATT, CDR2 SNEGSKA (reference sequence).

This chain connects TRBV27 to TRBJ2-1; the D is unclear. Judging by the DNA end, TRBJ2-7 fits better; the J call may be wrong. CDR1 and CDR2 from the germline V gene are MNHEY and SMNVEV (reference sequence). This CDR3 region has 15 residues. The CDR3 region is CASSLEAVSYNEQYF. CDR3 in DNA: TGTGCCAGCAGTTTAGAGGCGGTCTCCTACAATGAGCAGTACTTC.

CDR3 bases: TGTGCCTGGAGTCGTAACAGGGCTAGGAGTGAAAAACTGTTTTTT. It encodes CAWSRNRARSEKLFF. V is TRBV30 and J is TRBJ1-4; D is possibly TRBD1 (6 bases). The germline CDR1 and CDR2 sequences are GTSNPN and SVGIG (reference sequence). The germline V and J ends were trimmed by 2 bases and 7 bases, with 17 bases remaining between them. The CDR3 runs 15 residues.

The chain combines TRBV6-5 with TRBJ2-4; D possibly corresponds to TRBD2 (5 bases). V was clipped by 5 bases and J by 11 bases, with 16 bases between them. The CDR3 runs 13 residues. Germline V gene data show CDR1 as MNHEY and CDR2 as SVGAGI. The CDR3 protein is CASSVSHRDLQYF. In DNA form, the CDR3 reads TGTGCCAGCAGTGTGTCACACCGGGATCTTCAGTACTTC.

About this clonotype itself: A much larger clone sits a single nucleotide away, making a read error possible. This chain uses TRBV20-1 with TRBJ2-1; D gene uncertain. The CDR3 consists of 14 residues. The germline gives CDR1 DFQATT, CDR2 SNEGSKA (reference sequence). The V and J ends lost 2 bases and 0 bases respectively, with 8 bases between them. This chain's CDR3 is CSARSIASYNEQFF. CDR3 bases: TGCAGTGCTAGATCTATCGCCTCCTACAATGAGCAGTTCTTC.

J is TRBJ2-3 and V is TRBV4-1; D ambiguous. The CDR3 is 16 amino acids. The germline V gene encodes CDR1 MGHRA and CDR2 YSYEKL. V shed 0 bases and J shed 2 bases, with 12 bases lying between them. The CDR3 loop is CASSQDWVYNTDTQYF. In DNA form, the CDR3 reads TGCGCCAGCAGCCAAGATTGGGTCTATAACACAGATACGCAGTATTTT.

This clonotype has more than one count but fewer than ten. The chain joins TRBV6-2 or TRBV6-3 to TRBJ1-2, with D possibly matching TRBD1 (5 bases). Germline V CDR1 and CDR2: MNHEY, SVGEGT. CDR3 length equals 14 residues. V was shortened by 8 bases and J by 5 bases, with 18 bases between the two germline ends. This chain's CDR3 is CASGDGYQSYGYTF. DNA of the CDR3: TGTGCCAGCGGGGACGGGTATCAGAGTTATGGCTACACCTTC.